This T cell receptor beta chain was sequenced in a study of neoadjuvant anti-PD-1 for oral cavity cancer. Background on the study: Before surgery, most patients got three to four biweekly 3 mg/kg nivolumab doses.

In its sample, this clone was seen a few times. Trimming cost V 4 bases and J 6 bases; bases outside gene matches: 5. The CDR3 is 14 amino acids. CDR1 MDHEN and CDR2 SYDVKM come from the germline V gene. The method was immunoSEQ multiplex PCR; TCRdb's version includes in-frame clones alone and lacks a portion of them. The table records roughly 9,600 clones, about three fifths of them present only once. Time point meaning: after neoadjuvant nivolumab, at surgical resection. The sample here was PBMCs, taken after nivolumab (anti-PD-1) treatment. This receptor was taken from a person between 40 and 79 years old with oral cavity squamous cell carcinoma. The chain joins TRBV28 to TRBJ2-3, with 9 bases that match TRBD1. The CDR3 nucleotides are TGTGCCAGCAGTTACACAGGGGGCAGGGATACGCAGTATTTT. Amino acids: CASSYTGGRDTQYF.